Shown below are 19 T cell receptor beta chains from a single sample sequenced in a study of T cell clones after liver transplantation. Clones were sequenced by immunoSEQ multiplex PCR, and TCRdb holds only the in-frame ones, with some missing. The sample consists of 70,000 to 85,000 clones, around 80% of them appearing once. The sequencing here drew on CD4+ T cells from blood, taken before liver transplant. Receptors were obtained from a human donor who received a liver transplant.

The chain's CDR3 is CASRTSGSVFQMGGQFF. The CDR3 nucleotides read TGTGCCAGCCGGACTAGCGGGAGCGTCTTTCAAATGGGAGGGCAGTTCTTC. The chain has TRBV28 and TRBJ2-1, with TRBD2 matching 13 bases. Germline V gene lookup returns CDR1 MDHEN and CDR2 SYDVKM. V shed 8 bases, J shed 12 bases, and the junction held 19 bases outside the gene matches. CDR3 size: 17 residues.

This rearrangement joins TRBV19 to TRBJ2-7, with D tentatively TRBD2 (6 bases). The germline V gene encodes CDR1 LNHDA and CDR2 SQIVND (reference sequence). This CDR3 contains 14 residues. V was shortened by 1 base and J by 6 bases, with 13 bases between the two germline ends. The DNA of the CDR3 is TGTGCCAGTAGTATAGTGGGACCCGGGGGCGAGCAGTACTTC. Translating gives CASSIVGPGGEQYF.

The chain has TRBV5-1 and TRBJ2-1; D perhaps matches TRBD2 (6 bases). The CDR3 contains 14 residues. Germline V CDR1 and CDR2: SGHRS, YFSETQ. V was cut by 4 bases and J by 6 bases, with 14 bases left in between. Written as DNA, the CDR3 is TGCGCCAGCAGCCTAGCTCCCGGGGGCAATGAGCAGTTCTTC. It is translated as CASSLAPGGNEQFF.

The chain links TRBV5-1 to TRBJ2-3; maybe TRBD2 (5 bases). V was pared by 1 base and J by 0 bases, with 12 bases between. This CDR3 contains 16 residues. The germline V gene has CDR1 SGHRS and CDR2 YFSETQ. The CDR3 region is CASSLPSGPSTDTQYF. CDR3 nucleotide sequence: TGCGCCAGCAGCTTGCCGAGCGGTCCTAGCACAGATACGCAGTATTTT. Full variable domain (rest looked up from reference TRBV5-1 and TRBJ2-3): KAGVTQTPRYLIKTRGQQVTLSCSPISGHRSVSWYQQTPGQGLQFLFEYFSETQRNKGNFPGRFSGRQFSNSRSEMNVSTLELGDSALYLCASSLPSGPSTDTQYFGPGTRLTVL.

V is TRBV20-1 and J is TRBJ2-5; a weak D match, TRBD2 (5 bases). CDR1 and CDR2 from the germline V gene are DFQATT and SNEGSKA (reference sequence). CDR3 length: 11 residues. In nucleotides, the CDR3 is TGCAGGTCGGGGAACCAAGAGACCCAGTACTTC. This gives the protein CRSGNQETQYF.

On this clone itself: Within the sample, other DNA sequences also encode this same CDR3. This chain joins TRBV4-3 and TRBJ2-2, with 11 bases matching TRBD2. The V gene end was trimmed by 4 bases and the J gene end by 4 bases; junction bases not matched to a gene: 5. The CDR3 extends over 16 amino acids. The germline gives CDR1 LGHNA, CDR2 YSLEER. The DNA of the CDR3 is TGCGCCAGCAGCCCAGGGACTAGCGGACTCACCGGGGAGCTGTTTTTT. Its translation: CASSPGTSGLTGELFF.

The chain carries TRBV18 and TRBJ2-1; the D gene is possibly TRBD2 (6 bases). This CDR3 region has 16 residues. Germline CDR1 and CDR2: KGHSH and LQKENI. With 3 bases removed from V and 2 bases from J, the gap between germline ends came to 14 bases. The CDR3 DNA follows: TGTGCCAGCTCACCTACAGGAGGGATGACCTACAATGAGCAGTTCTTC. Protein: CASSPTGGMTYNEQFF.

This clone was observed a single time. This chain connects TRBV4-3 to TRBJ2-7; the D call may be TRBD1 or TRBD2 (5 bases each). Germline-derived CDR1 and CDR2 are LGHNA and YSLEER. The CDR3 has 19 residues. V dropped 4 bases and J dropped 0 bases, with 25 bases sitting between them. The DNA for the CDR3 is TGCGCCAGCAGCCGCAGCTACCGGGACGCGAGGATTTACTCCTACGAGCAGTACTTC. It encodes CASSRSYRDARIYSYEQYF.

The V call is TRBV10-2, the J call TRBJ2-7; D is unresolved. This CDR3 is built from 12 residues. CDR1 and CDR2 from the germline V gene are WSHSY and SAAADI. The ends were cut back, 7 bases at V and 5 bases at J, with 12 bases in the middle. In nucleotides, the CDR3 is TGCGCCAGCACTGGTAAGGGTAACGAGCAGTACTTC. It is translated as CASTGKGNEQYF.

This clone is a singleton in its sample. The CDR3 sequence is CASSKDRAGNTIYF. The CDR3 nucleotides read TGTGCCAGCAGCAAGGACAGGGCTGGAAACACCATATATTTT. The V call is TRBV5-6, the J call TRBJ1-3; 8 nucleotides align to TRBD1. V gave up 4 bases and J gave up 2 bases; unmatched junction bases: 2. The length of the CDR3 is 14 residues. Germline V gene lookup returns CDR1 SGHDT and CDR2 YYEEEE.

The J gene is TRBJ1-1, the V gene TRBV25-1; D might be TRBD1 (6 bases). The CDR3 runs to 15 residues. The V gene's germline CDR1 is MGHDK and CDR2 SYGVNS. V was pared by 1 base and J by 2 bases, with 11 bases between. The CDR3, as DNA: TGTGCCAGCAGTGAATCGGGGGCCGGAAACACTGAAGCTTTCTTT. Amino acid sequence: CASSESGAGNTEAFF. The whole variable domain, filled in from reference TRBV25-1 and TRBJ1-1, reads EADIYQTPRYLVIGTGKKITLECSQTMGHDKMYWYQQDPGMELHLIHYSYGVNSTEKGDLSSESTVSRIRTEHFPLTLESARPSHTSQYLCASSESGAGNTEAFFGQGTRLTVV.

There are a few counts of this clone. The chain is built from TRBV10-3 and TRBJ1-2; 10 bases match TRBD1. V was clipped by 7 bases and J by 6 bases; unmatched bases: 8. This CDR3 region has 14 residues. CDR1 is ENHRY and CDR2 is SYGVKD in the germline V gene. The CDR3 sequence: CAITRTGGVDGYTF. The CDR3 coding sequence is TGTGCCATCACTCGGACAGGGGGAGTCGATGGCTACACCTTC.

V is TRBV28 and J is TRBJ2-7; D uncertain. V gave up 5 bases and J gave up 2 bases, with 4 bases separating them. Germline V gene data show CDR1 as MDHEN and CDR2 as SYDVKM. The CDR3 extends over 11 amino acids. CDR3 in amino acids: CASSLTYEQYF. Here the CDR3 DNA reads TGTGCCAGCAGTCTCACCTACGAGCAGTACTTC.

The CDR3 DNA reads TGTGCCACCAGCGGCCGGCTTCGTGAAAAACTGTTTTTT. Translation gives CATSGRLREKLFF. The J gene is TRBJ1-4, the V gene TRBV15, with D uncertain. The CDR3 is 13 amino acids. Trimming cost V 5 bases and J 7 bases, with 11 bases left between them. CDR1 is LNHNV, CDR2 YYDKDF, per germline (reference sequence).

The V call is TRBV29-1, the J call TRBJ2-7, with 9 positions matching TRBD1. V was clipped by 7 bases and J by 2 bases; unmatched bases: 3. The germline V gene encodes CDR1 SQVTM and CDR2 ANQGSEA. The CDR3 is 12 residues long. The DNA for the CDR3 is TGCAGCGCCGGGACAGGGCCCTACGAGCAGTACTTC. Translation gives CSAGTGPYEQYF.

This chain uses TRBV7-9 with TRBJ1-2, with 9 bases matching TRBD1. CDR1 and CDR2 from the germline V gene are SEHNR and FQNEAQ (reference sequence). The trim removed 5 bases at V and 3 bases at J, leaving 1 base unmatched. The CDR3 has 13 residues. The CDR3 region has the DNA TGTGCCAGCAGCCGACAGGGGGACTATGGCTACACCTTC. This gives the protein CASSRQGDYGYTF. The variable domain in full, completed from reference TRBV7-9 and TRBJ1-2, reads DTGVSQNPRHKITKRGQNVTFRCDPISEHNRLYWYRQTLGQGPEFLTYFQNEAQLEKSRLLSDRFSAERPKGSFSTLEIQRTEQGDSAMYLCASSRQGDYGYTFGSGTRLTVV.

The gene calls are TRBV13 and TRBJ1-2; possibly TRBD1 for D (5 bases). Germline V gene lookup returns CDR1 PRHDT and CDR2 FYEKMQ (reference sequence). This CDR3 has 14 residues. The ends were cut back, 0 bases at V and 8 bases at J, with 13 bases in the middle. The CDR3 reads CASSLGWGIGGYTF. The CDR3 nucleotides read TGTGCCAGCAGCTTAGGTTGGGGGATAGGAGGCTACACCTTC. Drawing the rest from reference TRBV13 and TRBJ1-2, the complete variable domain is AAGVIQSPRHLIKEKRETATLKCYPIPRHDTVYWYQQGPGQDPQFLISFYEKMQSDKGSIPDRFSAQQFSDYHSELNMSSLELGDSALYFCASSLGWGIGGYTFGSGTRLTVV.

This chain connects TRBV7-9 to TRBJ2-5, with a weak D call TRBD1 (5 bases). The CDR3 totals 13 residues. V was shortened by 4 bases and J by 4 bases, with 10 bases between the two germline ends. Germline CDR1 and CDR2: SEHNR and FQNEAQ (reference sequence). CDR3 nucleotide sequence: TGTGCCAGCAGCTCCAGTGGGGCAGAGACCCAGTACTTC. Amino acid sequence: CASSSSGAETQYF.

The rearrangement links TRBV2 to TRBJ2-3; no firm D call. This CDR3 has 12 amino acids. Germline lookup yields CDR1 SNHLY and CDR2 FYNNEI. V was pared by 6 bases and J by 6 bases, with 10 bases between. The CDR3 loop reads CASRAYKDTQYF. The DNA for the CDR3 is TGTGCCAGCAGGGCCTACAAGGATACGCAGTATTTT.